The 13 T cell receptor beta chains below come from one sample, sequenced in a study of cytomegalovirus exposure and HLA in healthy donors (dated by TCRdb to about 2017). Receptor libraries were prepared by the immunoSEQ multiplex PCR assay. TCRdb provides this immuneACCESS table in a form limited to in-frame rearrangements. Some clones are lacking; in checked studies, under half of them reflect an unresolved V gene, and why the rest are absent is not known. The sample contains 300,000 or so clones, roughly 87% of them found a single time. 0.9% to 1% of the sample is taken by the ten largest. Source material: PBMCs. The receptors were sampled from a man aged 25-45 years in good health and CMV-seronegative.

The rearrangement uses TRBV25-1 and TRBJ2-3, with 9 nucleotides matching TRBD2. Germline V gene lookup returns CDR1 MGHDK and CDR2 SYGVNS. The CDR3 has 16 amino acids. V was clipped by 4 bases and J by 4 bases; unmatched bases: 9. The CDR3 loop reads CASSATGTSLSDTQYF. The CDR3 DNA reads as TGTGCCAGCAGTGCCACCGGGACTAGCCTATCAGATACGCAGTATTTT.

The rearrangement joins TRBV2 to TRBJ2-7; the D is unclear. This CDR3 spans 12 amino acids. Trimming pared 6 bases from V and 2 bases from J, leaving 8 bases between. CDR1 is SNHLY and CDR2 is FYNNEI in the germline V gene. Here the CDR3 reads CASRLTPYEQYF. The CDR3 DNA reads TGTGCCAGCAGACTTACTCCCTACGAGCAGTACTTC.

This rearrangement joins TRBV11-2 to TRBJ2-1; D call uncertain. The ends were cut back, 0 bases at V and 9 bases at J, with 6 bases in the middle. Germline CDR1 is SGHAT and CDR2 is FQNNGV. The CDR3 length is 12 residues. The chain's CDR3 is CASSLDPGEQFF. As DNA, the CDR3 is TGTGCCAGCAGCTTAGATCCGGGTGAGCAGTTCTTC.

The chain carries TRBV2 and TRBJ1-1, with 11 bases identical to TRBD1. Germline V CDR1 and CDR2: SNHLY, FYNNEI. J lost 3 bases, V lost 6 bases, and 9 bases had no gene match. This CDR3 spans 16 amino acids. CDR3 residues: CASSGEGTGGYTEAFF. The CDR3 nucleotides are TGTGCCAGCAGCGGGGAGGGGACAGGGGGGTACACTGAAGCTTTCTTT.

CDR3 residues: CASSMGRTQARYYNEQFF. The CDR3 DNA reads as TGTGCCAGTAGTATGGGTCGGACACAAGCTAGATACTACAATGAGCAGTTCTTC. V gene TRBV19 combines with J gene TRBJ2-1, with D perhaps TRBD1 (5 bases). V was shortened by 3 bases and J by 3 bases, with 21 bases between the two germline ends. The CDR3 sequence is 18 residues long. Germline CDR1 reads LNHDA; CDR2 reads SQIVND (reference sequence).

This clone has at least ten counts. This chain joins TRBV10-2 and TRBJ1-6; D not resolved. CDR3 length equals 15 residues. V was pared by 5 bases and J by 7 bases, with 15 bases between. Germline lookup yields CDR1 WSHSY and CDR2 SAAADI. CDR3 in amino acids: CASSTTRSGNSPLHF. The CDR3 DNA is TGCGCCAGCAGTACAACCAGGAGCGGGAATTCACCCCTCCACTTT.

The V call is TRBV5-1, the J call TRBJ2-6, with unresolved D. V lost 4 bases and J lost 3, with 11 bases in between. The CDR3 is made up of 15 amino acids. Germline values: CDR1 SGHRS, CDR2 YFSETQ. Written as DNA, the CDR3 is TGCGCCAGCAGCCCAGACCCGGGTGGGGCCAACGTCCTGACTTTC. Protein product: CASSPDPGGANVLTF.

The CDR3 sequence is CASSRRLAGALQETQYF. The CDR3 bases are TGTGCCAGCAGTCGTAGATTAGCGGGGGCGCTCCAAGAGACCCAGTACTTC. This chain links TRBV14 with TRBJ2-5; 9 bases are a match to TRBD2. In germline, CDR1 is SGHDN, CDR2 FVKESK. V lost 6 bases and J lost 1; bases outside the gene matches: 12. There are 17 residues in the CDR3. The entire variable domain, with the rest obtained from reference TRBV14 and TRBJ2-5, is as follows: EAGVTQFPSHSVIEKGQTVTLRCDPISGHDNLYWYRRVMGKEIKFLLHFVKESKQDESGMPNNRFLAERTGGTYSTLKVQPAELEDSGVYFCASSRRLAGALQETQYFGPGTRLLVL.

V usage is TRBV18 and J usage is TRBJ2-5; 10 bases line up with TRBD1. Germline assignment: CDR1 KGHSH and CDR2 LQKENI. Unmatched junction bases numbered 5, after V lost 3 bases and J lost 1 base. This CDR3 contains 16 residues. The CDR3 loop is CASSPGQGGFQETQYF. The CDR3 nucleotides are TGTGCCAGCTCACCTGGACAGGGGGGATTCCAAGAGACCCAGTACTTC.

This rearrangement joins TRBV10-1 to TRBJ1-5; 10 bases align to TRBD1. CDR1 is WNHNN and CDR2 is SYGVQD in the germline V gene (reference sequence). This CDR3 has 16 residues. V trimming: 6 bases; J trimming: 5 bases; junction bases outside the gene matches: 10. CDR3 nucleotides: TGCGCCAGCAGCAGAAACGGGACAGGGGAGGATCAGCCCCAGCATTTT. This gives the protein CASSRNGTGEDQPQHF.

The V and J genes are TRBV6-1 and TRBJ1-4, with 8 bases aligning to TRBD1. The germline gives CDR1 MNHNS, CDR2 SASEGT. CDR3 length: 17 amino acids. Germline trimming cut 2 bases from V and 2 bases from J; bases unmatched to any gene: 7. CDR3 sequence: CASSEWVRGLTNEKLFF. In DNA, the CDR3 is TGTGCCAGCAGTGAATGGGTCAGGGGGCTTACTAATGAAAAACTGTTTTTT.

This clone was detected a few times. The chain carries TRBV30 and TRBJ1-2; no reliable D call. V lost 0 bases and J lost 4, with 9 bases in between. The CDR3 loop spans 13 amino acids. CDR1 is GTSNPN and CDR2 is SVGIG in the germline V gene (reference sequence). The DNA of the CDR3 is TGTGCCTGGAGTGTACGAGGCAGCTATGGCTACACCTTC. Protein: CAWSVRGSYGYTF.

The J gene is TRBJ1-3, the V gene TRBV5-6; D perhaps matches TRBD1 (5 bases). Trimming took 1 base from V and 0 from J, leaving 14 bases between them. Germline lookup yields CDR1 SGHDT and CDR2 YYEEEE. CDR3 length equals 17 residues. The CDR3 region has the DNA TGTGCCAGCAGCTTGCCAGGGCTCGCCAGCTCTGGAAACACCATATATTTT. It is translated as CASSLPGLASSGNTIYF.